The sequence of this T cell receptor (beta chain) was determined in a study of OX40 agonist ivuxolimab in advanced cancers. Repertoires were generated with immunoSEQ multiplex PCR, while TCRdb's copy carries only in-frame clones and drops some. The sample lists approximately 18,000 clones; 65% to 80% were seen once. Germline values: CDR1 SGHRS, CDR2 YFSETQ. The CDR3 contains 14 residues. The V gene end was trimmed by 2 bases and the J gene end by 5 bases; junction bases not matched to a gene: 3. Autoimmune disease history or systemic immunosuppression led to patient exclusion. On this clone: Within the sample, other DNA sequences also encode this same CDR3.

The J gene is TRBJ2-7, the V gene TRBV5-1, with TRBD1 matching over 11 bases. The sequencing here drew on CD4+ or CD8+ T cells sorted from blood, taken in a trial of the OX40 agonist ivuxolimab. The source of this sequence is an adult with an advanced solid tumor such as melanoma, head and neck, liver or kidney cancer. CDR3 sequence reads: CASSFGQGADEQYF. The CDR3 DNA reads TGCGCCAGCAGCTTTGGACAGGGGGCTGACGAGCAGTACTTC.